This record looks at one TCR beta chain sequence and its context. Antigen unknown. The data were taken from a study of CD8 T cells in Susac syndrome. Study outcomes and limitations: In Susac syndrome, CD8+ expansion was highest in TEMRA and active disease. There were over 15 Susac-specific public clones in total CD8+ repertoires and several in CD8+ TEMRA repertoires.

With random hexamers, about 0.5 to 1 ug RNA was reverse transcribed. A multiplex approach, immunoSEQ multiplex PCR, amplified TCR beta CDR3 across 54 Vbeta and 13 Jbeta. One entry per CDR3 protein results from TCRdb running MiXCR on the immunoSEQ multiplex PCR reads. The sample has 84,000 or so distinct CDR3 sequences; approximately 95% are singletons. The clonotype was recovered from a human donor with Susac syndrome. Sequenced material: CD8+ T cells from PBMCs.

DNA for the CDR3: TGTGCCAGCAGCTACGCCGGCACCGGGGAGCTGTTTTTT. It is translated as CASSYAGTGELFF. The V gene is TRBV2, the J gene TRBJ2-2, with no clear D. Germline CDR1 is SNHLY and CDR2 is FYNNEI. The CDR3 runs 13 residues. Between the trimmed V and J ends, which lost 6 bases and 4 bases, there was a span of 9 bases.